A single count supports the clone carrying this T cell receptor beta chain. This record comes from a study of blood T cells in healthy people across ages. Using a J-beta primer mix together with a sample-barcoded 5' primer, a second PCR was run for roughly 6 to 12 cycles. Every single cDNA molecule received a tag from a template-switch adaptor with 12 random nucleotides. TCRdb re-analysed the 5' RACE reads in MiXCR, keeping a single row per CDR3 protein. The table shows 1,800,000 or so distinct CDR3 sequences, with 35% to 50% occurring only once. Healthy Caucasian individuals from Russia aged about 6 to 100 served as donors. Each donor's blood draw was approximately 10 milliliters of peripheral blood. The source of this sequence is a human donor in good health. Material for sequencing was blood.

The CDR3 spells CASSQFPVPTQGADTQYF. Here the CDR3 DNA reads TGCGCCAGCAGCCAATTTCCTGTCCCAACCCAGGGGGCAGATACGCAGTATTTT. This chain uses TRBV4-1 with TRBJ2-3, with 7 bases that match TRBD1. Germline V gene data show CDR1 as MGHRA and CDR2 as YSYEKL. The CDR3 length is 18 residues. Losses at the gene ends were 2 bases for V and 4 bases for J; bases not matched to a gene: 15.